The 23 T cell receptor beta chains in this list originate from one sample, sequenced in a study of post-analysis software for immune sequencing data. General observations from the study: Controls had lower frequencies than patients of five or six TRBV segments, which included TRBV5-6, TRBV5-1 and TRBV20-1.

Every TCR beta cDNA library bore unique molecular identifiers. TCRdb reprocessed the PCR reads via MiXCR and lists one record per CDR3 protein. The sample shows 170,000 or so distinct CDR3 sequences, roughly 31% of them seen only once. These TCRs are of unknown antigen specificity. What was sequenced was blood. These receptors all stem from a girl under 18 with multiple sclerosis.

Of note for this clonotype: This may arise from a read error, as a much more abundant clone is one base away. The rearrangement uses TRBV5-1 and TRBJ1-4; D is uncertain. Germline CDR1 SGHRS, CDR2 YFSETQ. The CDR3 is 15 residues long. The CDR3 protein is CVSSPVPGTNEKLFF. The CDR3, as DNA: TGCGTCAGCAGCCCGGTCCCGGGGACTAATGAAAAACTGTTTTTT.

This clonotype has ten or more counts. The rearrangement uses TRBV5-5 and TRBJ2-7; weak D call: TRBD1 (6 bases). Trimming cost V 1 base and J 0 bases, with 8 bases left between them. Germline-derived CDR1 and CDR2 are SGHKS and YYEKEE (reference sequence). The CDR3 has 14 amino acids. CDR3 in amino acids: CASSLRDNSYEQYF. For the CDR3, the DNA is TGTGCCAGCAGCTTGAGGGACAACTCCTACGAGCAGTACTTC. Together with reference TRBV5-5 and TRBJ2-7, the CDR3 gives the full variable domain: DAGVTQSPTHLIKTRGQQVTLRCSPISGHKSVSWYQQVLGQGPQFIFQYYEKEERGRGNFPDRFSARQFPNYSSELNVNALLLGDSALYLCASSLRDNSYEQYFGPGTRLTVT.

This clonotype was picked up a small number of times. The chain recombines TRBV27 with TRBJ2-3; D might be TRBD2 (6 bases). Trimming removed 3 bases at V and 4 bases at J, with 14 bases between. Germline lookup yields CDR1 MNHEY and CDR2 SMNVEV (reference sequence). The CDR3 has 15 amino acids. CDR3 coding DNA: TGTGCCAGCAGTTTTGGCCTAGCGCGTCCAGATACGCAGTATTTT. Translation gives CASSFGLARPDTQYF.

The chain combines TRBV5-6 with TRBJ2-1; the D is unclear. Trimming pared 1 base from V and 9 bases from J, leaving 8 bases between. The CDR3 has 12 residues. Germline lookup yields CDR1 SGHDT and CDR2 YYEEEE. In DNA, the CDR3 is TGTGCCAGCAGCTTGAGCCTGGGTGAGCAGTTCTTC. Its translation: CASSLSLGEQFF.

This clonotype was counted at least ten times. CDR3: CASSDPGGPYEQYF. Here the CDR3 DNA reads TGTGCCAGCAGTGACCCAGGGGGCCCCTACGAGCAGTACTTC. This sequence joins TRBV6-1 and TRBJ2-7, with 8 bases matching TRBD1. The CDR3 covers 14 residues. The germline CDR1 and CDR2 sequences are MNHNS and SASEGT. V was pared by 3 bases and J by 2 bases, with 3 bases of the junction left unmatched.

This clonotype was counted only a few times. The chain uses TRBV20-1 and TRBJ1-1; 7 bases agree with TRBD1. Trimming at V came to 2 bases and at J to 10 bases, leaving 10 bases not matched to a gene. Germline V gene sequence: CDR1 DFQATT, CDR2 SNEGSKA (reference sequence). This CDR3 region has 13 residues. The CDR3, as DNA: TGCAGTGCTAGACCCTCGGGCCAGGGGGGAGCTTTCTTT. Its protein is CSARPSGQGGAFF.

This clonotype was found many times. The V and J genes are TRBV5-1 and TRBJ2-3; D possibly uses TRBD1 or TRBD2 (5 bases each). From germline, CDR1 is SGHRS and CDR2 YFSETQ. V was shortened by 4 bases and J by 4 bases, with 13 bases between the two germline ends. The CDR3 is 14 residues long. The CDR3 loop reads CASSPRDGSDTQYF. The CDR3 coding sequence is TGCGCCAGCAGCCCTAGGGACGGATCAGATACGCAGTATTTT.

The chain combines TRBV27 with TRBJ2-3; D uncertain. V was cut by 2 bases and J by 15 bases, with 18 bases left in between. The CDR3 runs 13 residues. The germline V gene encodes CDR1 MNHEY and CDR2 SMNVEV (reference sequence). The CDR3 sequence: CASSLTASTDTYF. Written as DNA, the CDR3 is TGTGCCAGCAGTTTAACGGCCAGCACAGATACTTATTTT.

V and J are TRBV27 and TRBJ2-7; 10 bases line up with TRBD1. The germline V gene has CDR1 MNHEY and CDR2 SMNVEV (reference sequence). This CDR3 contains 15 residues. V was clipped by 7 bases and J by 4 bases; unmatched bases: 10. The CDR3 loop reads CASNLGQGSGYEQYF. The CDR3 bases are TGTGCCAGCAATTTGGGACAGGGGAGTGGTTACGAGCAGTACTTC.

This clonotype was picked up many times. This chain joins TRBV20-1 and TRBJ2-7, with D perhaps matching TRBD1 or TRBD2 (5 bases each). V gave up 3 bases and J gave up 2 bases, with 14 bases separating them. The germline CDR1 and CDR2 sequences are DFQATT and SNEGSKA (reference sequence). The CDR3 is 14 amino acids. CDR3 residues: CSARSREFPYEQYF. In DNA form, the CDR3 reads TGCAGTGCTAGGTCCAGGGAGTTCCCCTACGAGCAGTACTTC.

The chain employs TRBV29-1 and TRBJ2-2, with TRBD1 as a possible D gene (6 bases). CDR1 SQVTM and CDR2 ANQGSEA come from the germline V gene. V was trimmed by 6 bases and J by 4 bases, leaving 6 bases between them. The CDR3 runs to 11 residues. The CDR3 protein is CSVGGTGELFF. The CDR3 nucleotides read TGCAGCGTAGGGGGCACCGGGGAGCTGTTTTTT.

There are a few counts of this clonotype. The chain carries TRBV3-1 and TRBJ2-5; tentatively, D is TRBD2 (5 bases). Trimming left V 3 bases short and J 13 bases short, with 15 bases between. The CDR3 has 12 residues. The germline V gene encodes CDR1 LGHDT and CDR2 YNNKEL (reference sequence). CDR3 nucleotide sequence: TGTGCCAGCAGCCATAACGGGAACAGATTGTACTTC. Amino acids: CASSHNGNRLYF.

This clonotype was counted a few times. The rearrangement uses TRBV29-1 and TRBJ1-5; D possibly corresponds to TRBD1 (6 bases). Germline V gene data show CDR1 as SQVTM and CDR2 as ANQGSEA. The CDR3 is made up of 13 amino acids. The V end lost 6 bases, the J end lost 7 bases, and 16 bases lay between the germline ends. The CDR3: CSVTNRDGQPQHF. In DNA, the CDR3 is TGCAGCGTCACCAACAGGGATGGGCAGCCCCAGCATTTT.

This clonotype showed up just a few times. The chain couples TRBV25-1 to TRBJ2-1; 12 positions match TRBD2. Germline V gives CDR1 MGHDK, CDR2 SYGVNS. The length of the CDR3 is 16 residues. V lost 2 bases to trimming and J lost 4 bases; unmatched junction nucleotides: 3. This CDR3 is CASSEGTSGFYNEQFF. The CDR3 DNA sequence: TGTGCCAGCAGTGAAGGGACTAGCGGGTTTTACAATGAGCAGTTCTTC.

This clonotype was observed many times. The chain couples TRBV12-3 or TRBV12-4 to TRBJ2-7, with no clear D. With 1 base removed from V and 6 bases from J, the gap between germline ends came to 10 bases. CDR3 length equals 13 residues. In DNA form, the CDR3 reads TGTGCCAGCAGTTTAGGCGTGGGCAGCGAGCAGTACTTC. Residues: CASSLGVGSEQYF.

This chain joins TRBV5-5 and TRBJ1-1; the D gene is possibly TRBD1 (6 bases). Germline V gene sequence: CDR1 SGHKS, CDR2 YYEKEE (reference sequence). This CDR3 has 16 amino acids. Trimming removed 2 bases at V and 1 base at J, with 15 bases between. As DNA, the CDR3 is TGTGCCAGCAGCTTATACTTACCGGGACAGAACACTGAAGCTTTCTTT. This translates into CASSLYLPGQNTEAFF.

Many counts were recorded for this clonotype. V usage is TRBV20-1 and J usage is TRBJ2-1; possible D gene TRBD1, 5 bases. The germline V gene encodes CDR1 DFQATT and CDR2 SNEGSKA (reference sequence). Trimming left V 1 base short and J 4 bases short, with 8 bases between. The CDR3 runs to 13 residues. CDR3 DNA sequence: TGCAGTGCTAGAGGCCCAGGGTACAATGAGCAGTTCTTC. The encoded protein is CSARGPGYNEQFF.

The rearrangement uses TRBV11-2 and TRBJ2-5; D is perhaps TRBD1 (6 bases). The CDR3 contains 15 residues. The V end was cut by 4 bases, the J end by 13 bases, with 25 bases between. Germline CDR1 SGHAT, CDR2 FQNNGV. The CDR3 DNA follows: TGTGCCAGCAGCTCCACCGGGACAAGGATCGATGAGCGGTACTTC. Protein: CASSSTGTRIDERYF.

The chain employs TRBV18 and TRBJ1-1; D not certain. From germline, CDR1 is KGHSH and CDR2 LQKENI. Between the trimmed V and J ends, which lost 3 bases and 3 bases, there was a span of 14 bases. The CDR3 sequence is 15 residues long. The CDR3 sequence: CASSPRVAGYTEAFF. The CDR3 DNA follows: TGTGCCAGCTCACCTAGGGTGGCGGGGTACACTGAAGCTTTCTTT.

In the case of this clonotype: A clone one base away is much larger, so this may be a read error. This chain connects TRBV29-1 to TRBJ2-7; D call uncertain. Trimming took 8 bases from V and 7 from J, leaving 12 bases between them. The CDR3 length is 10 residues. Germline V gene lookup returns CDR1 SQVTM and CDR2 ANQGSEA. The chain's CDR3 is CSSLSNEQYF. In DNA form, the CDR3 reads TGCAGCTCCCTTTCGAATGAGCAGTACTTC.

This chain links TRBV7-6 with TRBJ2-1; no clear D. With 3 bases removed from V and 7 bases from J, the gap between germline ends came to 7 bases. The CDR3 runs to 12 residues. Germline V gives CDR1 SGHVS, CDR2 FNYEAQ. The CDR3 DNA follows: TGTGCCAGCAGCTTCTCCGCAAATGAGCAGTTCTTC. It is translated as CASSFSANEQFF.

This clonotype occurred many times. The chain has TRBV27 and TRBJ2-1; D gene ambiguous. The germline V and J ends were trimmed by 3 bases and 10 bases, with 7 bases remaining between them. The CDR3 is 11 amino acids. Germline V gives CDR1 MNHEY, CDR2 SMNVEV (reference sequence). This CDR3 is CASSFFGEQFF. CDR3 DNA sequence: TGTGCCAGCAGTTTCTTCGGGGAGCAGTTCTTC.

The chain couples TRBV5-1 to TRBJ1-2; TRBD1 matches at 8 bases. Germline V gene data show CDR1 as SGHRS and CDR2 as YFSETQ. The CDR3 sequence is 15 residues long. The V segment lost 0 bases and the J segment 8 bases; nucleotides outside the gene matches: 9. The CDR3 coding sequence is TGCGCCAGCAGCTTGGTCGGACAGGGTGATTTCGGCTACACCTTC. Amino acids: CASSLVGQGDFGYTF.